This TCR beta chain was profiled in a study of T cell changes during pregnancy in multiple sclerosis. CDR3 size: 14 residues. The V gene lost 6 bases and the J gene lost 0 bases, with 9 bases spanning the gap. Looked up from germline, CDR1 is MNHEY and CDR2 is SVGAGI. Sequencing used immunoSEQ multiplex PCR; TCRdb keeps in-frame clones, though not all of them. Of 65,000 to 95,000 clones listed, under 95% were seen once; the top ten hold around 2.6%. This clone was seen once. This TCR derives from a female donor in good health, enrolled as a control in a pregnancy study. Sample: peripheral blood, taken after pregnancy. The chain carries TRBV6-5 and TRBJ1-5; a possible D gene is TRBD1 (5 bases). The CDR3 loop reads CASRKTDSNQPQHF. The CDR3 DNA reads TGTGCCAGCAGAAAGACAGATAGCAATCAGCCCCAGCATTTT.